This TCR beta chain was identified during a study of T cell repertoires in aging, cancer and after chemotherapy. On the study more broadly: Repeat sampling of healthy donors over several months to years showed clear clonal overlap. Study-level points and caveats: No conclusions about immunological memory after chemotherapy can be drawn from the repertoire data. In each cancer cohort, median generation probability increased across chemotherapy, suggesting thymic output rebounded.

For this clonotype: What it recognizes is unknown.

TCR beta rearrangements were amplified from peripheral blood genomic DNA. The J segment lost 5 bases and the V segment lost 5 bases, leaving 5 bases of the junction unmatched. The germline V gene encodes CDR1 KGHDR and CDR2 SFDVKD. The CDR3 extends over 13 amino acids. Multiplex touch-down PCR with TRB-A/B primers amplified rearranged V-D-J TRB sequences. MiXCR was run by TCRdb on the multiplex PCR reads, yielding one entry per CDR3 protein. The sample lists about 10,000 distinct CDR3 sequences, 20% to 30% seen once, with 1% to 1.5% in the top ten. The gene calls are TRBV24-1 and TRBJ2-7; 7 nucleotides match TRBD1. The sample was blood. This clonotype originated in a human donor in good health. CDR3 amino acids: CATSVRGINEQYF. The CDR3 DNA reads as TGTGCCACCAGTGTCAGGGGGATCAACGAGCAGTACTTC.